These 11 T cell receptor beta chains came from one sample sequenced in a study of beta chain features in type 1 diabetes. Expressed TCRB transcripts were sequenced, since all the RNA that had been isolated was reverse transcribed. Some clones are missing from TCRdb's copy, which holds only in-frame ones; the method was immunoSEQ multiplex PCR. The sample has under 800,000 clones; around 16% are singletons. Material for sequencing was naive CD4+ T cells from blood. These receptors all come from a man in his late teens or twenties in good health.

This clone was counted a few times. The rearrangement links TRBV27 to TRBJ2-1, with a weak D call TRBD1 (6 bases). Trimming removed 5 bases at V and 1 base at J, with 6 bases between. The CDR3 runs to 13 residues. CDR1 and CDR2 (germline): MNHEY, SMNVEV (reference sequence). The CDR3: CASSTGSYNEQFF. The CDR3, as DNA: TGTGCCAGCAGTACAGGGTCCTACAATGAGCAGTTCTTC.

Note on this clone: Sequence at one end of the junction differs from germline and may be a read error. CDR3 region: CASSEEVWEQYF. The CDR3 DNA sequence: TGTGCCAGCAGTGAAGAAGTGTGGGAGCAGTACTTC. The rearrangement joins TRBV10-3 to TRBJ2-7; no clear D. The CDR3 consists of 12 residues. Germline CDR1 and CDR2: ENHRY and SYGVKD.

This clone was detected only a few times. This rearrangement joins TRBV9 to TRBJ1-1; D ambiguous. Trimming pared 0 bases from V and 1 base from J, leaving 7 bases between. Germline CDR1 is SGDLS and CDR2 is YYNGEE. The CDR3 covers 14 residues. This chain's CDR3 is CASSVGSQNTEAFF. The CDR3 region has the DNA TGTGCCAGCAGCGTAGGCTCCCAGAACACTGAAGCTTTCTTT. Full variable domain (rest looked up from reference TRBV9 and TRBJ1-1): DSGVTQTPKHLITATGQRVTLRCSPRSGDLSVYWYQQSLDQGLQFLIQYYNGEERAKGNILERFSAQQFPDLHSELNLSSLELGDSALYFCASSVGSQNTEAFFGQGTRLTVV.

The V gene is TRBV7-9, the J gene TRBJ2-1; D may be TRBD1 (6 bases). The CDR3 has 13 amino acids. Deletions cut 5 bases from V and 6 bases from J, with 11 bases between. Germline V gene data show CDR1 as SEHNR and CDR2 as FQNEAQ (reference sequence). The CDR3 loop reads CASSHGQINEQFF. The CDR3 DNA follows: TGTGCCAGCAGCCATGGACAGATCAATGAGCAGTTCTTC.

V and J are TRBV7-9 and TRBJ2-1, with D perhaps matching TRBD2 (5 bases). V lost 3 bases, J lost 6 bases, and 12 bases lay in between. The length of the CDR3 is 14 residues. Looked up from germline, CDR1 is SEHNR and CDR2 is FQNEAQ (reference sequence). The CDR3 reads CASSLNLEGNEQFF. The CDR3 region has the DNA TGTGCCAGCAGCTTGAATCTAGAGGGCAATGAGCAGTTCTTC.

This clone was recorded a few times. The CDR3 DNA reads TGTGCCAGCAGCTTGAGTGGCGAGCAGTACTTC. Encoded protein: CASSLSGEQYF. This sequence joins TRBV5-6 and TRBJ2-7, with D hard to call. CDR3 size: 11 residues. CDR1 SGHDT and CDR2 YYEEEE come from the germline V gene. V shed 1 base and J shed 6 bases, with 5 bases lying between them.

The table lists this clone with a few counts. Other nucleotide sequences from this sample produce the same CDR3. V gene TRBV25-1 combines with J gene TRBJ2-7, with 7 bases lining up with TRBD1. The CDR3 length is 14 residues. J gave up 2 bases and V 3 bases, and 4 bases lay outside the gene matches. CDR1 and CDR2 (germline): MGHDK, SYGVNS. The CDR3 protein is CASSDRTGTYEQYF. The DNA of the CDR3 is TGTGCCAGCAGTGACCGGACAGGTACCTACGAGCAGTACTTC.

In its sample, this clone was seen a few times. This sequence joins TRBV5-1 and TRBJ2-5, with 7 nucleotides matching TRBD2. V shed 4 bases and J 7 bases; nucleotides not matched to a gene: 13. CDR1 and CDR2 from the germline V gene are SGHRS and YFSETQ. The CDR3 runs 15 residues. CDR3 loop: CASSVRDSGGGTQYF. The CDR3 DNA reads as TGCGCCAGCAGCGTGCGGGACTCCGGCGGGGGGACCCAGTACTTC.

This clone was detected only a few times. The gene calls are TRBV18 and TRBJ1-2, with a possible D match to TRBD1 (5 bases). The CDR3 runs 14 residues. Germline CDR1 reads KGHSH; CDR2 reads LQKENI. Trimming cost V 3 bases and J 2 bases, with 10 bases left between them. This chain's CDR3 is CASSPGTLNYGYTF. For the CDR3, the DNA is TGTGCCAGCTCACCCGGGACGTTGAACTATGGCTACACCTTC.

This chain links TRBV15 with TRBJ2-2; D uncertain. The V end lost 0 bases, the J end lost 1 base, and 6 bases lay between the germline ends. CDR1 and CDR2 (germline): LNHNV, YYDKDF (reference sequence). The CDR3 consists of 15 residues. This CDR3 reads CATSRDLENTGELFF. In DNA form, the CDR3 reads TGTGCCACCAGCAGAGATCTAGAGAACACCGGGGAGCTGTTTTTT.

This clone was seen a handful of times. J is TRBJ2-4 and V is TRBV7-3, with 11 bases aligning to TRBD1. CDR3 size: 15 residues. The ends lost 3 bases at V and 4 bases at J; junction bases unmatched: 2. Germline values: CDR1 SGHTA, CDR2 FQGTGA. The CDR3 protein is CASSLGTGGKNIQYF. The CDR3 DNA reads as TGTGCCAGCAGCTTGGGGACAGGGGGAAAAAACATTCAGTACTTC.